This T cell receptor beta chain originates from a study of response to subunit inactivated influenza vaccine. Study-wide results and caveats: The authors put forward the suggestion that each seasonal influenza vaccination may bring in only a limited number of new T cells.

Notes on this clonotype: No antigen is known for it.

TCRdb reprocessed the RT-PCR reads via MiXCR and lists one record per CDR3 protein. The table shows about 780,000 distinct CDR3 sequences, with approximately 17% occurring only once. This clonotype originated in a middle-aged man who received an inactivated influenza vaccine. Source: PBMCs from blood, taken roughly 5 days after vaccination.

CDR3 sequence reads: CATTRGTGELFF. In nucleotides, the CDR3 is TGTGCCACAACAAGGGGAACCGGGGAGCTGTTTTTT. V usage is TRBV24-1 and J usage is TRBJ2-2, with a weak D call TRBD1 (5 bases). V dropped 10 bases and J dropped 5 bases, with 10 bases sitting between them. The CDR3 length is 12 residues. Germline V gives CDR1 KGHDR, CDR2 SFDVKD.